The clone carrying this T cell receptor (beta chain) has ten or more counts. This sample was included in a study of identical twins. Germline V gene sequence: CDR1 SEHNR, CDR2 FQNEAQ (reference sequence). This CDR3 region has 14 residues. Trimming took 1 base from V and 3 from J, leaving 9 bases between them. A single record per CDR3 protein comes from TCRdb applying MiXCR to the 5' RACE reads. The sample yields a few hundred thousand distinct CDR3 sequences, 7.5% to 10% seen once. These same records also appear under a second study, on yellow fever vaccine responses in identical twins.

Specimen: PBMCs. The receptor was derived from a woman aged 18-29 years in good health. This chain links TRBV7-9 with TRBJ1-1; D is possibly TRBD1 (5 bases). Written as DNA, the CDR3 is TGTGCCAGCAGCTTAGGGGGCGGGGACACTGAAGCTTTCTTT. Protein: CASSLGGGDTEAFF.